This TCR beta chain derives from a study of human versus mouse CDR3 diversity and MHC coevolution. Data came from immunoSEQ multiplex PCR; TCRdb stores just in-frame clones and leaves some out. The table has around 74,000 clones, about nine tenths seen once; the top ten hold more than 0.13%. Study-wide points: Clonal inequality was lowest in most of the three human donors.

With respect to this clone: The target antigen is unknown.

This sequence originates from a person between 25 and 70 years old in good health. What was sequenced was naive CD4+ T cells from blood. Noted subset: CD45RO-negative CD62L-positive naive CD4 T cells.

The CDR3 sequence: CASSRGQVSYNEQFF. The DNA of the CDR3 is TGTGCCAGCTCACGAGGACAGGTGTCCTACAATGAGCAGTTCTTC. V and J are TRBV18 and TRBJ2-1, with 7 bases matching TRBD1. Germline trimming cut 4 bases from V and 1 base from J; bases unmatched to any gene: 4. Germline V gene sequence: CDR1 KGHSH, CDR2 LQKENI. CDR3 size: 15 residues.